This T cell receptor (beta chain) was documented in a study of blood T cell repertoires in COVID-19. About the research overall: Material from acute and convalescent COVID-19 was sourced from the United States, Italy and Spain. T cells, B-cell-depleted T cells, or PBMCs supplied cDNA or gDNA.

The CDR3 runs 14 residues. Germline CDR1 LNHDA, CDR2 SQIVND (reference sequence). Trimming at V came to 7 bases and at J to 2 bases, leaving 5 bases not matched to a gene. Using immunoSEQ multiplex PCR, the repertoire was profiled, and TCRdb retains in-frame clones only, with some absent. The sample lists 360,000 or so clones; around 87% were seen once. Sequencing used peripheral blood. The TCR originated in a man between 18 and 35 years old with active or convalescent COVID-19. This chain links TRBV19 with TRBJ2-1, with TRBD2 matching 7 bases. CDR3 residues: CASTSSGTYNEQFF. In DNA form, the CDR3 reads TGTGCCAGTACGTCTAGCGGTACCTACAATGAGCAGTTCTTC.